This T cell receptor (beta chain) is from a study of CD8+ T cells in alopecia areata. Looking at the study overall: Treated individuals took tofacitinib by mouth, 5 to 10 mg twice daily. Whole-study findings and limits: Mice showed TCR sharing more clearly than patients did, possibly owing to HLA.

Per germline, CDR1 ENHRY and CDR2 SYGVKD. With 6 bases clipped from V and 5 bases from J, the junction kept 4 bases outside the gene matches. This CDR3 is 14 amino acids long. The treatment here: oral pan-JAK inhibitor, 5-10 mg twice daily. With regard to this clone: The antigen is undetermined.

Extraction and reverse transcription of RNA yielded cDNA as the sequencing template. Assay: immunoSEQ multiplex PCR; the TCRdb copy retains only in-frame clones and omits some. The table has approximately 160,000 clones, approximately 57% seen once. This clonotype was obtained from a human donor with alopecia areata. V gene TRBV10-3 combines with J gene TRBJ1-4; 9 nucleotides align to TRBD1. Source: CD4+ T cells sorted from blood, taken at week 24, from a patient treated with tofacitinib. Written as DNA, the CDR3 is TGTGCCATCAGGGACAGGGGACAGAATGAAAAACTGTTTTTT. It yields the protein CAIRDRGQNEKLFF.